Reported below is one T cell receptor (beta chain). Its specificity is unknown. A universal primer site was created by template switching, with the cDNA bearing unique molecular identifiers. A single record per CDR3 protein comes from TCRdb applying MiXCR to the 5' RACE reads. The repertoire includes 420,000 or so distinct CDR3 sequences, roughly 18% of them detected once, and 10% to 15% sits in the top ten. Looked up from germline, CDR1 is DFQATT and CDR2 is SNEGSKA (reference sequence). Trimming removed 6 bases at V and 6 bases at J, with 17 bases between. This CDR3 spans 14 amino acids. This sample is part of a study of identical twins. Study results and limitations: Potential partial confounding of zero-insertion analyses by invariant MAIT and iNKT cells was noted. Conclusions rested on cross-sectional statistics rather than following the same donors.

Sequencing input: naive T cells sorted from blood. This clonotype was obtained from a man aged 50-59 years in good health. This chain connects TRBV20-1 to TRBJ2-2; maybe TRBD2 (6 bases). CDR3 residues: CSALTGGSAGELFF. The CDR3 nucleotides read TGCAGTGCCCTTACCGGGGGATCGGCCGGGGAGCTGTTTTTT.